This T cell receptor (beta chain) was obtained from a study of T cells in Graves' hyperthyroidism and ophthalmopathy. Findings and caveats of the study: Also found in blood were most expanded thyroid clonotypes above 0.001.

Patients with uncontrolled infections, other autoimmune diseases, pregnancy or lactation were excluded. TCR beta CDR3 region amplification was performed from RNA transcripts. A first-round RT-PCR of the TCR CDR3 used the HTBI primer set. MiXCR was run by TCRdb on the multiplex PCR reads, yielding one entry per CDR3 protein. This repertoire shows more than 450,000 distinct CDR3 sequences, about 20% found once; its top ten account for 45% to 50%. The CDR3 totals 14 residues. Germline V gene sequence: CDR1 SGHRS, CDR2 YFSETQ. Trimming pared 4 bases from V and 8 bases from J, leaving 15 bases between. As regards this clonotype: Its antigen is not known.

The sequencing input was blood. The rearrangement uses TRBV5-1 and TRBJ1-4, with a weak D call TRBD1 (6 bases). The TCR originated in a man between 35 and 55 years old with Graves' ophthalmopathy. CDR3 nucleotide sequence: TGCGCCAGCAGCGCGGCCCCAGGGGAGGAAAAACTGTTTTTT. Translation gives CASSAAPGEEKLFF.